The entry that follows covers one T cell receptor (beta chain) sequence. This entry is derived from a study of shared T cell receptors in the human thymus. Data came from immunoSEQ multiplex PCR; TCRdb stores just in-frame clones and leaves some out. This sample has some 700,000 clones, with around 89% found just once. Germline CDR1 reads LGHNA; CDR2 reads YSLEER. Trimming removed 4 bases from V and 3 bases from J; junction bases left unmatched: 24. This CDR3 is 22 amino acids long. This sample was shared with a second study, whose subject was human thymus T cells.

Sequencing was performed on thymocytes. J is TRBJ2-1 and V is TRBV4-3, with 10 nucleotides matching TRBD2. The clonotype comes from a boy younger than two with a congenital heart defect. The CDR3 is CASSPTRGGTTRTSGIYNEQFF. CDR3 bases: TGCGCCAGCAGCCCAACACGGGGGGGTACGACACGAACTAGCGGGATCTACAATGAGCAGTTCTTC.